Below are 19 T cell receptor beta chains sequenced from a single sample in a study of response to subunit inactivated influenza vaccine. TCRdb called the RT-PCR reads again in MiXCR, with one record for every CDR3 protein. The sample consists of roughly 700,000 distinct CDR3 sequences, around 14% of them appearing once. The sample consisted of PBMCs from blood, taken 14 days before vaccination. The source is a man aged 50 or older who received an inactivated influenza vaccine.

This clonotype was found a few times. CDR3 coding DNA: TGTGCCACCAGCAGAGGGACGTGGGGCTTGGGGGGCGAGCAGTACTTC. This codes for CATSRGTWGLGGEQYF. This chain joins TRBV15 and TRBJ2-7, with D possibly matching TRBD2 (6 bases). This CDR3 spans 16 amino acids. The V gene's germline CDR1 is LNHNV and CDR2 YYDKDF (reference sequence). V was pared by 1 base and J by 6 bases, with 19 bases between.

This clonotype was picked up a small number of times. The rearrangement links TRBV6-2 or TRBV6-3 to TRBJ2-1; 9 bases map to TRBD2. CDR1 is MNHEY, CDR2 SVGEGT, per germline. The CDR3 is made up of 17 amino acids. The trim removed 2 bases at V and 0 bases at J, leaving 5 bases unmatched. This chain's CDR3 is CASSYPLAGYSYNEQFF. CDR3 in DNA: TGTGCCAGCAGTTACCCGCTAGCGGGATACTCCTACAATGAGCAGTTCTTC.

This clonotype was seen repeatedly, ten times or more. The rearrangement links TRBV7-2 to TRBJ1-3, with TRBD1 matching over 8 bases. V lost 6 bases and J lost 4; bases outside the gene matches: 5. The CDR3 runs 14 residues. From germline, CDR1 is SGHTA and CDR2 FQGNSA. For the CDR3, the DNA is TGTGCCAGCAGACGGACAGGGAGCGGAAACACCATATATTTT. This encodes CASRRTGSGNTIYF.

The CDR3 loop reads CSVPGGTGIQYF. The DNA for the CDR3 is TGCAGCGTTCCGGGGGGCACTGGCATTCAGTACTTC. The chain joins TRBV29-1 to TRBJ2-4, with D perhaps matching TRBD2 (7 bases). The CDR3 totals 12 residues. Germline V CDR1 and CDR2: SQVTM, ANQGSEA. V was cut by 5 bases and J by 9 bases, with 14 bases left in between. Combining the CDR3 with reference TRBV29-1 and TRBJ2-4 gives the whole variable domain SAVISQKPSRDICQRGTSLTIQCQVDSQVTMMFWYRQQPGQSLTLIATANQGSEATYESGFVIDKFPISRPNLTFSTLTVSNMSPEDSSIYLCSVPGGTGIQYFGAGTRLSVL.

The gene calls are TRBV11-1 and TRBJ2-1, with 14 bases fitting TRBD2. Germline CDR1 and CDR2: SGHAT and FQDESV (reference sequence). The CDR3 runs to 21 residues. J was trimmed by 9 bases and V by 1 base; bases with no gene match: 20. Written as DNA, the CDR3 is TGTGCCAGCAGCTTAGGTGGGACAGACACCGGGACTAGCGGGAGTCGGGGTGAGCAGTTCTTC. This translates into CASSLGGTDTGTSGSRGEQFF.

This CDR3 is CASSYSTQNYEQYF. CDR3 sequence (DNA): TGTGCCAGCAGTTACTCGACGCAGAACTACGAGCAGTACTTC. This sequence joins TRBV6-2 or TRBV6-3 and TRBJ2-7; D remains unclear. The CDR3 length is 14 residues. Germline lookup yields CDR1 MNHEY and CDR2 SVGEGT. Trimming shortened V by 0 bases and J by 3 bases, and 9 bases separated the two germline ends.

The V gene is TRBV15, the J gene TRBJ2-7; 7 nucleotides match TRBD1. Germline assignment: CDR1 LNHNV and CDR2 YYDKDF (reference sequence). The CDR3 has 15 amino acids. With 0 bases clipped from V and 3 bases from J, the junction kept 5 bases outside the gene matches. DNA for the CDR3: TGTGCCACCAGCAGAGAACAGGGGCCTTTCTACGAGCAGTACTTC. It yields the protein CATSREQGPFYEQYF.

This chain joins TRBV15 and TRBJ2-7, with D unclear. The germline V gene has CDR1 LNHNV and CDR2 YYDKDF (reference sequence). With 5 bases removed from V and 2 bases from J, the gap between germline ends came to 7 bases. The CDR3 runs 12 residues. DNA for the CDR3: TGTGCCACCAGCGCCCGGACCTACGAGCAGTACTTC. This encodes CATSARTYEQYF.

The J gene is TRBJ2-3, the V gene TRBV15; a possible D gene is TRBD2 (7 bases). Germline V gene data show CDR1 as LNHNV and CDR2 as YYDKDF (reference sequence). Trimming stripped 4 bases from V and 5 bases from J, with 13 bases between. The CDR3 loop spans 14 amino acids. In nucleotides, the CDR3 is TGTGCCACCAGCATCAAAGGGGGGGTAGATACGCAGTATTTT. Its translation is CATSIKGGVDTQYF. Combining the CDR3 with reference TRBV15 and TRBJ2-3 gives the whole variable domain DAMVIQNPRYQVTQFGKPVTLSCSQTLNHNVMYWYQQKSSQAPKLLFHYYDKDFNNEADTPDNFQSRRPNTSFCFLDIRSPGLGDTAMYLCATSIKGGVDTQYFGPGTRLTVL.

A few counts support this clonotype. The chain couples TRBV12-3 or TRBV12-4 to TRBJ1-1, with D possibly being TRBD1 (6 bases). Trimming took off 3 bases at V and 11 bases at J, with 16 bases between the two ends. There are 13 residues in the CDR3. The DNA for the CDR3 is TGTGCCAGCAGTTTGTTTACAGGGAAGGGTGCTTTCTTT. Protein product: CASSLFTGKGAFF.

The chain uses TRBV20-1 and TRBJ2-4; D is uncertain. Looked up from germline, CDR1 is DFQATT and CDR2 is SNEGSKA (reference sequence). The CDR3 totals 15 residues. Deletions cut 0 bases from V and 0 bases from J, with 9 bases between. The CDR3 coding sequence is TGCAGTGCTAGAGAATCGACGGAAGCCAAAAACATTCAGTACTTC. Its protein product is CSARESTEAKNIQYF.

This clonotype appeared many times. The CDR3 bases are TGTGCCAGCAGTTCCCAGAGGTCCTACGAGCAGTACTTC. The encoded protein is CASSSQRSYEQYF. The chain is built from TRBV27 and TRBJ2-7; D gene uncertain. Germline CDR1 MNHEY, CDR2 SMNVEV (reference sequence). V shed 4 bases and J shed 1 base, with 8 bases lying between them. The CDR3 length is 13 residues.

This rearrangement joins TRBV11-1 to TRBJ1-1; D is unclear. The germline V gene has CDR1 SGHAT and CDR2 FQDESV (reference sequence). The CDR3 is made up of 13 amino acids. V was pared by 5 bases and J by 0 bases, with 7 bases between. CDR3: CASSKEVNTEAFF. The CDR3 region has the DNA TGTGCCAGCAGCAAGGAAGTGAACACTGAAGCTTTCTTT.

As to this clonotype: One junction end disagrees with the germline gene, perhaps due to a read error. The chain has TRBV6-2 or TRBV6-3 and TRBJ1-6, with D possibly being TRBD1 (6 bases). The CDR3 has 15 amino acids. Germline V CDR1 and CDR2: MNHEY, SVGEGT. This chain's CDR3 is CAISPGTTYNSPLHF. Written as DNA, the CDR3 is TGTGCCATCAGTCCCGGGACAACATATAATTCACCCCTCCACTTT.

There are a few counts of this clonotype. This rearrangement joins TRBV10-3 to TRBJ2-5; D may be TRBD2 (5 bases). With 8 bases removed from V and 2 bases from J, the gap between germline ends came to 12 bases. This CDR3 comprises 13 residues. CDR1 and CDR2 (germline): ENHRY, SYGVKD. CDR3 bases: TGTGCCATCGGCGGGTACCAACAAGAGACCCAGTACTTC. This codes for CAIGGYQQETQYF.

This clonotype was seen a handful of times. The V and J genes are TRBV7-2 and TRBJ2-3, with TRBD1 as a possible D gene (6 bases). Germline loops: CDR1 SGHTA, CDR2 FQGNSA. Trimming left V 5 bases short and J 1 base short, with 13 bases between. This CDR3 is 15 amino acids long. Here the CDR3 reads CASSLGAGGTDTQYF. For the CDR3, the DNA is TGTGCCAGCAGCCTAGGGGCAGGGGGCACAGATACGCAGTATTTT. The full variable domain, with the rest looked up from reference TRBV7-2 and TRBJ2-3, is GAGVSQSPSNKVTEKGKDVELRCDPISGHTALYWYRQSLGQGLEFLIYFQGNSAPDKSGLPSDRFSAERTGGSVSTLTIQRTQQEDSAVYLCASSLGAGGTDTQYFGPGTRLTVL.

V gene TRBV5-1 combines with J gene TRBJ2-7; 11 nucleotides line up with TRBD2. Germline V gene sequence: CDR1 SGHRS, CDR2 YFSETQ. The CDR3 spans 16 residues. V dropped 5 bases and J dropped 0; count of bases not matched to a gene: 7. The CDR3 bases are TGCGCCAGCAGACCTACTAGCGGGAGAGTCTCCTACGAGCAGTACTTC. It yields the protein CASRPTSGRVSYEQYF.

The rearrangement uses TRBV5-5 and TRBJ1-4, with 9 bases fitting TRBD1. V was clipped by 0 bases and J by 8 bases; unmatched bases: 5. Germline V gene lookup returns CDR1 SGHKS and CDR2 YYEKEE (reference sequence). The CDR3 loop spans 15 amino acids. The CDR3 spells CASSLEDRGWEKLFF. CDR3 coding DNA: TGTGCCAGCAGCTTGGAGGACAGGGGTTGGGAAAAACTGTTTTTT.

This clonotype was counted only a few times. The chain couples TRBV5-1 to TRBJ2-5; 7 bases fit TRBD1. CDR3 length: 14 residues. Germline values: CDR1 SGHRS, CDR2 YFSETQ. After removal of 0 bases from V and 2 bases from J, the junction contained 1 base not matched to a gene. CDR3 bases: TGCGCCAGCAGCTTGGTGGGACAGCAAGAGACCCAGTACTTC. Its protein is CASSLVGQQETQYF.